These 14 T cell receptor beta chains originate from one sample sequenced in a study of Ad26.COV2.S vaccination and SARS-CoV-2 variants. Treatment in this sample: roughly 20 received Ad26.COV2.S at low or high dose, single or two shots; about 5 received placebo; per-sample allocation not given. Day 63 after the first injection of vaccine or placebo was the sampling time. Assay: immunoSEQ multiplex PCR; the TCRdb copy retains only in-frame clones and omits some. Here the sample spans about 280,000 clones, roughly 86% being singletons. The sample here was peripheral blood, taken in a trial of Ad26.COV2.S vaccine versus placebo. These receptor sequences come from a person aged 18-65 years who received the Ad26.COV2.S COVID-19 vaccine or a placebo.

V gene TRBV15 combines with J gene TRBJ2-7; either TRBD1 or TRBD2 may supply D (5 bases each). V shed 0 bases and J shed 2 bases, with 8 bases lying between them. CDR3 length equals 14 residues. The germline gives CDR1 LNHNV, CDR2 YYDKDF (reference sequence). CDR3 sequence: CATSRDQGPYEQYF. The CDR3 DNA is TGTGCCACCAGCAGAGATCAGGGACCCTACGAGCAGTACTTC. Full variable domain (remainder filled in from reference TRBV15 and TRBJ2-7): DAMVIQNPRYQVTQFGKPVTLSCSQTLNHNVMYWYQQKSSQAPKLLFHYYDKDFNNEADTPDNFQSRRPNTSFCFLDIRSPGLGDTAMYLCATSRDQGPYEQYFGPGTRLTVT.

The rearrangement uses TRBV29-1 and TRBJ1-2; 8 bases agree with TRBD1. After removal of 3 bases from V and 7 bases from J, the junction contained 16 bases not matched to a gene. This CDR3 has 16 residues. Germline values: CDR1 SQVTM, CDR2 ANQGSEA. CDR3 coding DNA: TGCAGCGTTGATGAACGTAGTTGGGACAGGCAGGGTGGCTACACCTTC. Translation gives CSVDERSWDRQGGYTF.

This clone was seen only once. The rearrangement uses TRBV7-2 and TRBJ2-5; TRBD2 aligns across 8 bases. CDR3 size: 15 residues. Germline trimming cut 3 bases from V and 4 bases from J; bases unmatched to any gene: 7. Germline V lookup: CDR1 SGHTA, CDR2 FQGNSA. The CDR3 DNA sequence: TGTGCCAGCAGCTTCAGCGGGAGTCGTTTAGAGACCCAGTACTTC. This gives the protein CASSFSGSRLETQYF.

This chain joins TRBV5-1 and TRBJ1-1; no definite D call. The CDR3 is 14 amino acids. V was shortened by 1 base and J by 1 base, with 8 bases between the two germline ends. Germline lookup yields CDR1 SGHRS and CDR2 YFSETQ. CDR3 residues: CASSLTLGNTEAFF. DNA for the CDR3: TGCGCCAGCAGCTTGACGTTAGGGAACACTGAAGCTTTCTTT. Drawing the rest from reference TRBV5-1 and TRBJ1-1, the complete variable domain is KAGVTQTPRYLIKTRGQQVTLSCSPISGHRSVSWYQQTPGQGLQFLFEYFSETQRNKGNFPGRFSGRQFSNSRSEMNVSTLELGDSALYLCASSLTLGNTEAFFGQGTRLTVV.

CDR3 DNA: TGTGCCAGCTCACCACCATACGGAGGTGAGACCCAGTACTTC. Its translation: CASSPPYGGETQYF. This chain joins TRBV18 and TRBJ2-5, with D tentatively TRBD2 (5 bases). V was cut by 0 bases and J by 5 bases, with 10 bases left in between. There are 14 residues in the CDR3. CDR1 KGHSH and CDR2 LQKENI come from the germline V gene.

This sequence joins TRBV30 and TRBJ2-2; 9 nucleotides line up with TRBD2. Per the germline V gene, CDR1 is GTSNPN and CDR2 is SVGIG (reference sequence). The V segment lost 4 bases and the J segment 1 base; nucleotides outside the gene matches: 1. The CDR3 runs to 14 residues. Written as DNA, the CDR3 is TGTGCCTGGAATAGCGGGAGGAACACCGGGGAGCTGTTTTTT. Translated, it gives CAWNSGRNTGELFF.

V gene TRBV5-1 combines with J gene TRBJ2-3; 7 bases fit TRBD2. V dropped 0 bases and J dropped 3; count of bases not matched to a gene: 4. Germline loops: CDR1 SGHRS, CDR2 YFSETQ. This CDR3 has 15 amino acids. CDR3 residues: CASSLGLAETDTQYF. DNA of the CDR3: TGCGCCAGCAGCTTGGGACTAGCTGAGACAGATACGCAGTATTTT.

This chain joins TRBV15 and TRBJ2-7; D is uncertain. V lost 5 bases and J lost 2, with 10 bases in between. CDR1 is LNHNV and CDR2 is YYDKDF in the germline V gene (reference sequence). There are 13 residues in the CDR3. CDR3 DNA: TGTGCCACCAGCCGGGTCGGTACCTACGAGCAGTACTTC. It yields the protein CATSRVGTYEQYF.

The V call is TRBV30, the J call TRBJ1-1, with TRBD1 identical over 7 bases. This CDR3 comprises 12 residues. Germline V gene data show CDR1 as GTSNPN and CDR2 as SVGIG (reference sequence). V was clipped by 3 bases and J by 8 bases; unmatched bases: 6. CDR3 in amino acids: CAWRRTGSEAFF. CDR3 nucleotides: TGTGCCTGGAGAAGGACAGGAAGCGAAGCTTTCTTT.

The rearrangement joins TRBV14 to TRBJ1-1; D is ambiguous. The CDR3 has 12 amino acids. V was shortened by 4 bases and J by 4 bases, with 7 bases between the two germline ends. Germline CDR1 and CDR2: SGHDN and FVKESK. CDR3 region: CASSPRATEAFF. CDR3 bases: TGTGCCAGCAGCCCCCGCGCCACTGAAGCTTTCTTT.

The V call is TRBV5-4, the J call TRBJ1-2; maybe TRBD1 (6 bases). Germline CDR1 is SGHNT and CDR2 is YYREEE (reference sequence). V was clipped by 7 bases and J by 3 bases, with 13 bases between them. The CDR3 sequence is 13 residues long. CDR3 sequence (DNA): TGTGCCAGCCGAGGGGGGCAGGACTATGGCTACACCTTC. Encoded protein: CASRGGQDYGYTF.

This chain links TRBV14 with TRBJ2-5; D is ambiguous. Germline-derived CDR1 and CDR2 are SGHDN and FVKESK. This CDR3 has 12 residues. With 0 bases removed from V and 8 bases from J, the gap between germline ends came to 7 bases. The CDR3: CASSQDRLTQYF. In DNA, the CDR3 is TGTGCCAGCAGCCAAGACCGCCTTACCCAGTACTTC. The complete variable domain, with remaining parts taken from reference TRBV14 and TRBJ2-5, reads EAGVTQFPSHSVIEKGQTVTLRCDPISGHDNLYWYRRVMGKEIKFLLHFVKESKQDESGMPNNRFLAERTGGTYSTLKVQPAELEDSGVYFCASSQDRLTQYFGPGTRLLVL.

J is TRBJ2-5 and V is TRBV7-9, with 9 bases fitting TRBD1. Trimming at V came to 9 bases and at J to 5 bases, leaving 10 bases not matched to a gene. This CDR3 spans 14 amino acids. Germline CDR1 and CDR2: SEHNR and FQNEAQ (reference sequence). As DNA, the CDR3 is TGTGCCAGAGGGAACAGGGGGCGCACGGAGACCCAGTACTTC. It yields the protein CARGNRGRTETQYF.

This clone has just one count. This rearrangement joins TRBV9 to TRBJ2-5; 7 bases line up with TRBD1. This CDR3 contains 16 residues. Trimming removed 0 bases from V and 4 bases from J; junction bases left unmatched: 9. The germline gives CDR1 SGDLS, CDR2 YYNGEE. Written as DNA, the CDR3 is TGTGCCAGCAGCGTAGACGTAGGGGGCGTGATAGAGACCCAGTACTTC. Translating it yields CASSVDVGGVIETQYF.